The entry below describes one T cell receptor (beta chain). The antigen it binds to is not known. Base qualities are not at hand, and no much larger clone is one base apart. The immunoSEQ hsTCRB v3.0 assay was used at survey level resolution for TRB variable region sequencing. A depth of 40,000-50,000 T-cell genomes per sample was targeted for TRB sequencing. An Illumina MiSeq with a v3 150-cycle kit was used to sequence the pooled TRB libraries. As for how the authors treated the data: Repertoire analysis was run in R within a reproducible Nextflow workflow that covered QC, data transformation and analysis. LymphoSeq2, an R package for AIRR-Seq data exploration, was used to implement custom analyses. Several samples yielding fewer than 5000 total TRB sequences were excluded, leaving around 200 analyzed HIV repertoires. Among the 188 retained HIV repertoires, 55 to 60 were collected before ART initiation and 129 were collected after ART initiation. Repertoires were downsampled to 5000 TRB nucleotide sequences, with summary statistics averaged over 100 downsampling iterations. Only TRB sequences with CDR3 regions of at least seven amino acids were retained for analysis. Two measures captured diversity: a Shannon entropy-derived clonality score and the Gini coefficient. In repertoire networks, the top 5000 CDR3 amino acid sequences were linked whenever an edit distance of one separated two sequences. For TRB CDR3 amino acid sequences, antigen specificity groups and MHC restriction were predicted with GLIPH2. To flag known CMV, EBV, HIV or tissue antigen associations, CDR3 amino acid sequences were matched against VDJdb and McPAS-TCR. Pre-ART, post-ART and control groups were compared with Wilcoxon signed-rank tests and Holm-Bonferroni correction. The table was pulled from immuneACCESS by TCRdb, which kept in-frame rearrangements only. Such tables lose some clones; where checked, under half of the loss comes from unresolved V genes, and the rest has no known cause. Clone size and the V and J calls come from that table; the DNA yielded D and trimming. Within this sample are 22,000 or so clones, with over 75% of them counted one time only. The ten largest clones capture roughly 3.5% of the sample.

These data are taken from a study of long-term antiretroviral therapy in people with HIV (dated 2022 in TCRdb). Study-wide context: Collection of the earliest samples took place about a decade ahead of the 2015 WHO recommendation for immediate ART, at a time when ART was typically delayed until CD4 counts fell. A total of 192 cryopreserved PBMC samples were contributed to the cohort by 30 adults with confirmed HIV infection, with samples collected serially over a mean of roughly six years (range 1-12). A retrospective serial study tested whether ART initiation and durable HIV suppression were associated with changes in peripheral blood TRB repertoire composition and diversity. Test extractions of a monoclonal T-cell line alongside 30 or so polyclonal samples showed no cross-contamination during QIAcube processing. Eleven of the 30 participants with HIV were female. Broad study findings and their caveats: Unsorted PBMC were profiled instead of sorted CD4+ and CD8+ T cells because pre-ART samples had limited cell numbers. Expanded TRB clones identified before ART initiation dominated the repertoire across all time points, though the dominance fluctuated and decreased in many PLHIV after ART. No data were available on ART adherence, viral resistance or therapy changes, limiting inferences about post-ART repertoire changes. Starting ART was linked to a significant rise in TRB diversity, yet even after long-term ART the diversity remained significantly lower than in transplant donor controls. Since PBMC availability was limited, sequencing covered only the TCR beta chain, with no alpha chain pairing. CDR3 length ranges in HIV repertoires were narrower than in controls, and network structure suggested an antigen-experienced repertoire with only a slight naive shift after ART. The samples span the years 2004 to 2017, and the ART regimens used may be less effective than current regimens.

The V end loses 2 bases and the J end loses 6 bases, and a stretch of 13 bases separates them. The CDR3, cysteine through phenylalanine, is 14 amino acids long. Only CDR3 DNA remains: 42 bases, in frame from the first base. The germline V gene supplies CDR1 KGHSH and CDR2 LQKENI. Inclusion was restricted to participants for whom at least one PBMC sample before ART initiation and at least two post-ART samples were available. Every participant with HIV received treatment in the United States of America. Before DNA extraction, cryopreserved samples of about 0.9-11 million PBMC were thawed and then washed. At the time of the earliest PBMC sample, participants with HIV were aged between about 20 and 54 years. Each participant contributed PBMC samples from 1-4 timepoints before ART initiation and 2-8 timepoints after ART initiation, with a median of 7 samples. For every participant, serial HIV viral load, CD4+ T-cell count, ART history and demographic data were obtained. A Qiagen kit on a QIAcube was used to extract genomic DNA from unsorted PBMC, with samples processed in batches of 12.

The chain employs TRBV18 and TRBJ1-1, and perhaps TRBD1 as D gene, on 5 matching bases. The sequenced sample was unsorted PBMCs, obtained 2.6 years after starting antiretroviral therapy. The TCR originated in a woman aged 45 to 65 with HIV. The CDR3 corresponds to CASSPFDSRPEAFF. The DNA sequence is TGTGCCAGCTCACCATTCGACAGCCGGCCTGAAGCTTTCTTT.